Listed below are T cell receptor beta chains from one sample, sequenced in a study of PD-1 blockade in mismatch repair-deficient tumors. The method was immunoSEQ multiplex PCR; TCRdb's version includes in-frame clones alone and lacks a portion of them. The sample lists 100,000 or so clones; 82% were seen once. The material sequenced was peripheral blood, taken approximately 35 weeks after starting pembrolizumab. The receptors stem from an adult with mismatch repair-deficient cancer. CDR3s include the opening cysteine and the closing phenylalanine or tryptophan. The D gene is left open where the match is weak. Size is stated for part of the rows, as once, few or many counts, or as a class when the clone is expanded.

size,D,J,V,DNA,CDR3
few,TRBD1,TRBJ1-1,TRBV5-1,TGCGCCAGCAGCCAAGGACAGGGCGGAACTGAAGCTTTCTTT,CASSQGQGGTEAFF
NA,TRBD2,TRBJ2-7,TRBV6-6,TGTGCCAGCAGCCCCCTAGCGGGAGTCGAGCAGTACTTC,CASSPLAGVEQYF
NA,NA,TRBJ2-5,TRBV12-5,TGTGCTAGTGGAAGGCGGGCAGGACAAGAGACCCAGTACTTC,CASGRRAGQETQYF
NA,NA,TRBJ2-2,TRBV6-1,TGTGCCAGCAGTGAAGCCCGTGTTTCGAACACCGGGGAGCTGTTTTTT,CASSEARVSNTGELFF
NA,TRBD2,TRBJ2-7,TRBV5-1,TGCGCCAGCAGCTTGACTAGCGGGGCCTCCTACGAGCAGTACTTC,CASSLTSGASYEQYF
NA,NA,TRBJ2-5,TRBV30,TGTGCCTGTAGTACAGGCCACCAAGAGACCCAGTACTTC,CACSTGHQETQYF
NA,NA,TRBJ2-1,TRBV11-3,TGTGCCAGCAGCCCCCCCTTGGCTGCCGACAATGAGCAGTTCTTC,CASSPPLAADNEQFF
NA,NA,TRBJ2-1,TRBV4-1,TGCGCCAGCAGCCAAGATCGGGCGGAGTACAATGAGCAGTTCTTC,CASSQDRAEYNEQFF
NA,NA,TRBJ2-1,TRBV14,TGTGCCAGCAGCCAAGGACTTTCCTACAATGAGCAGTTCTTC,CASSQGLSYNEQFF
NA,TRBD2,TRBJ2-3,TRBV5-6,TGTGCCAGCAGCCCCTGGGGTAGCGGGAGTCCAGATACGCAGTATTTT,CASSPWGSGSPDTQYF
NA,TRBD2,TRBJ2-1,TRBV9,TGTGCCAGCAGCATGAGCGGGAGCTCCTACAATGAGCAGTTCTTC,CASSMSGSSYNEQFF
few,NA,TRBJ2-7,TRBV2,TGTGCCAGCAGTAGGACACCATACTACGAGCAGTACTTC,CASSRTPYYEQYF
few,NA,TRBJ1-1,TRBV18,TGTGCCAGCTCACCACTCATGAACACTGAAGCTTTCTTT,CASSPLMNTEAFF
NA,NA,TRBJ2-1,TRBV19,TGTGCCAGTAGTATAGCCCGAGCGGGCCGCGTCAATGAGCAGTTCTTC,CASSIARAGRVNEQFF
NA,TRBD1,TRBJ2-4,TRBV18,TGTGCCAGCTCACCTCGACAGGGCCAAGCCAAAAACATTCAGTACTTC,CASSPRQGQAKNIQYF
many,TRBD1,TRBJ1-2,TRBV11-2,TGTGCCAGCAGCCGTACCCGGGACAGCTCCTATGGCTACACCTTC,CASSRTRDSSYGYTF
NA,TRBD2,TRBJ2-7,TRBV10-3,TGTGCCATCAGTGAGTCAAGCGGGAGGGCGGTGGAGCAGTACTTC,CAISESSGRAVEQYF
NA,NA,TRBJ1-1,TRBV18,TGTGCCAGCTCACCCATGCCAGGGGCGGACACTGAAGCTTTCTTT,CASSPMPGADTEAFF
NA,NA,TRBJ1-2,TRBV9,TGTGCCAGCAGCGTAGAGGGACAAGGCTATGGCTACACCTTC,CASSVEGQGYGYTF
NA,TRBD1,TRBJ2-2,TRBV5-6,TGTGCCAGCAGCTTGTGGGACAGAGGCAGGACCGGGGAGCTGTTTTTT,CASSLWDRGRTGELFF
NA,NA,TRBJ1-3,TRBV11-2,TGTGCCAGCAGCTTACCCCCCGGAGGAGGAAACACCATATATTTT,CASSLPPGGGNTIYF
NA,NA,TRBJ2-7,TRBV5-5,TGTGCCAGCAGCCCCGGGAACTCCTACGAGCAGTACTTC,CASSPGNSYEQYF
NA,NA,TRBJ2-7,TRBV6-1,TGTGCCATCCCGGCCCCGGGGACATACTACGAGCAGTACTTC,CAIPAPGTYYEQYF
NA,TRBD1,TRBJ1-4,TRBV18,TGTGCCAGCTCACCGCAGGGGGCGACTAATGAAAAACTGTTTTTT,CASSPQGATNEKLFF
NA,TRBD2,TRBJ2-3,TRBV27,TGTGCCAGCCTACCCTACTCGGCGGGAGGGACAGATACGCAGTATTTT,CASLPYSAGGTDTQYF
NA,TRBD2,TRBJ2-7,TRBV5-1,TGCGCCAGCAGCTTGGCTGCTAGCGGGAGGGCCCACGAGCAGTACTTC,CASSLAASGRAHEQYF